A selection of T cell receptor beta chains follows, all from one sample in a study of control samples from healthy donors and cancer patients. The table came from immunoSEQ multiplex PCR; TCRdb's copy has only in-frame clones and leaves some out. Of tens of thousands of clones listed, around 90% are singletons. The sample consisted of PBMCs. The receptor set was obtained from a man aged 25-45 years with colorectal cancer. Each CDR3 is given with its conserved first and last residue. D genes are given only for firm matches. Expanded clones are given a class, and other clones once, few, many or no size at all.

TRBV2,.,TRBJ1-4,.,15,CASSTRDGGGEKLFF,TGTGCCAGCAGTACCCGGGACGGAGGAGGTGAAAAACTGTTTTTT
TRBV6-2/TRBV6-3,.,TRBJ2-5,TRBD2,15,CASSSSGADGETQYF,TGTGCCAGCAGTTCTAGCGGGGCCGATGGGGAGACCCAGTACTTC
TRBV3-1/TRBV3-2,.,TRBJ1-4,.,16,CASSQDWGGANEKLFF,TGTGCCAGCAGCCAAGATTGGGGAGGGGCGAATGAAAAACTGTTTTTT
TRBV7-2,.,TRBJ1-6,.,13,CASSPTFGPPLHF,TGTGCCAGCAGCCCGACCTTTGGACCCCCTCTCCACTTT
TRBV7-9,once,TRBJ1-2,.,14,CASSANQRHGGYTF,TGTGCCAGCAGCGCCAATCAGAGGCATGGTGGCTACACCTTC
TRBV7-9,.,TRBJ2-3,.,17,CASSLAGGLSLYDTQYF,TGTGCCAGCAGCTTAGCGGGGGGGCTGAGTCTCTACGATACGCAGTATTTT
TRBV30,.,TRBJ1-6,.,14,CAWSLGGTRVTLHF,TGTGCCTGGAGTTTGGGGGGGACCCGGGTGACCCTCCACTTT
TRBV15,.,TRBJ2-1,TRBD2,18,CATSRARLAASSYNEQFF,TGTGCCACCAGCAGAGCCCGACTAGCGGCGAGCTCCTACAATGAGCAGTTCTTC
TRBV3-1/TRBV3-2,.,TRBJ2-3,TRBD2,16,CASSQDRLAGADTQYF,TGTGCCAGCAGCCAAGATAGACTAGCGGGGGCAGATACGCAGTATTTT
TRBV6-5,once,TRBJ2-1,TRBD1,15,CASSYGWTGSDEQFF,TGTGCCAGCAGTTACGGTTGGACAGGGAGCGATGAGCAGTTCTTC
TRBV30,.,TRBJ2-7,.,13,CAWVSSGGYEQYF,TGTGCCTGGGTCAGCTCCGGAGGCTACGAGCAGTACTTC
TRBV11-2,.,TRBJ2-5,.,17,CASSLPPRRGVGETQYF,TGTGCCAGCAGCTTACCTCCCCGGCGGGGCGTAGGAGAGACCCAGTACTTC
TRBV3-1/TRBV3-2,.,TRBJ2-1,.,14,CASSPMAVNNEQFF,TGTGCCAGCAGCCCGATGGCGGTGAACAATGAGCAGTTCTTC
TRBV5-8,.,TRBJ1-5,.,12,CASSLRDQPQHF,TGTGCCAGCAGCTTGAGGGATCAGCCCCAGCATTTT
TRBV2,once,TRBJ2-3,.,14,CASSGGIITDTQYF,TGTGCCAGCAGTGGGGGAATCATCACAGATACGCAGTATTTT
TRBV6-2/TRBV6-3,.,TRBJ2-5,.,14,CASSSAWREETQYF,TGTGCCAGCAGTTCCGCTTGGAGGGAAGAGACCCAGTACTTC
TRBV10-3,.,TRBJ1-3,TRBD1,16,CANGVGQRGSGNTIYF,TGTGCCAACGGAGTGGGACAGAGGGGCTCTGGAAACACCATATATTTT
TRBV28,.,TRBJ1-5,TRBD1,15,CASSYRDSSYQPQHF,TGTGCCAGCAGCTACCGGGACAGCTCATATCAGCCCCAGCATTTT
TRBV5-6,.,TRBJ2-5,.,18,CASSRTFSGTRHQETQYF,TGTGCCAGCAGCAGGACCTTCTCCGGGACACGGCACCAAGAGACCCAGTACTTC
TRBV6-2/TRBV6-3,.,TRBJ2-4,TRBD2,17,CASSPSGPSLAKNIQYF,TGTGCCAGCAGCCCTAGCGGCCCTTCCTTAGCCAAAAACATTCAGTACTTC
TRBV6-2/TRBV6-3,.,TRBJ2-3,TRBD2,15,CASSYRTSGTDTQYF,TGTGCCAGCAGTTACCGGACTAGCGGGACGGATACGCAGTATTTT
TRBV7-2,.,TRBJ2-1,TRBD2,17,CASSLGGLAGVYNEQFF,TGTGCCAGCAGCTTAGGAGGACTAGCGGGGGTCTACAATGAGCAGTTCTTC
TRBV6-2/TRBV6-3,.,TRBJ1-1,TRBD1,15,CASSASRGLGTEAFF,TGTGCCAGCAGTGCCTCCAGGGGGTTGGGCACTGAAGCTTTCTTT
TRBV6-5,.,TRBJ2-2,TRBD2,14,CAVRGGLGTGELFF,TGTGCAGTGCGGGGGGGGCTCGGTACCGGGGAGCTGTTTTTT
TRBV27,.,TRBJ2-3,TRBD2,16,CASSFLGSGGEDTQYF,TGTGCCAGCAGTTTCCTCGGGTCGGGAGGGGAAGATACGCAGTATTTT
TRBV7-9,once,TRBJ1-1,.,15,CASSPTQGQNTEAFF,TGTGCCAGCAGCCCGACACAGGGACAGAACACTGAAGCTTTCTTT
TRBV6-6,.,TRBJ1-5,.,12,CASRQGREPQHF,TGTGCCAGCAGACAGGGTCGGGAGCCCCAGCATTTT
TRBV5-4,once,TRBJ2-3,.,13,CASSQVTSDTQYF,TGTGCCAGCAGCCAGGTGACCAGCGATACGCAGTATTTT
TRBV11-3,.,TRBJ2-1,.,14,CASSLPTAGPPQVF,TGTGCCAGCAGCTTACCCACCGCGGGACCCCCTCAGGTCTTC